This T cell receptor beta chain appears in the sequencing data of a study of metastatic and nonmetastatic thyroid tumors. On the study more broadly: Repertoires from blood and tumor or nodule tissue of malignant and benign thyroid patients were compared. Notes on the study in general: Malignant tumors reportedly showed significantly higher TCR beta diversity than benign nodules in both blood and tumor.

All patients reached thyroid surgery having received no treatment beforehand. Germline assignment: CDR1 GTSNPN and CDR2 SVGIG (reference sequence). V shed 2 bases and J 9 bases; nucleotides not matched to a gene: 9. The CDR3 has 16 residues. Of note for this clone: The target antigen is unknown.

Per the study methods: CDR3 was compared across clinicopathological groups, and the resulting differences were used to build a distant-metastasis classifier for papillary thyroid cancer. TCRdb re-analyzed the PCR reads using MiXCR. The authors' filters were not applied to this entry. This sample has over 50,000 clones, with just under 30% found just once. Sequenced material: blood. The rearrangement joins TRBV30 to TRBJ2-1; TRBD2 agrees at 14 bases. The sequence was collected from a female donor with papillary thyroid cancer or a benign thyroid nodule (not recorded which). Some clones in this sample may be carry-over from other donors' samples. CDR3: CAWSPGLAGGAGEQFF. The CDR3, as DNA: TGTGCCTGGAGTCCCGGACTAGCGGGAGGAGCTGGTGAGCAGTTCTTC.